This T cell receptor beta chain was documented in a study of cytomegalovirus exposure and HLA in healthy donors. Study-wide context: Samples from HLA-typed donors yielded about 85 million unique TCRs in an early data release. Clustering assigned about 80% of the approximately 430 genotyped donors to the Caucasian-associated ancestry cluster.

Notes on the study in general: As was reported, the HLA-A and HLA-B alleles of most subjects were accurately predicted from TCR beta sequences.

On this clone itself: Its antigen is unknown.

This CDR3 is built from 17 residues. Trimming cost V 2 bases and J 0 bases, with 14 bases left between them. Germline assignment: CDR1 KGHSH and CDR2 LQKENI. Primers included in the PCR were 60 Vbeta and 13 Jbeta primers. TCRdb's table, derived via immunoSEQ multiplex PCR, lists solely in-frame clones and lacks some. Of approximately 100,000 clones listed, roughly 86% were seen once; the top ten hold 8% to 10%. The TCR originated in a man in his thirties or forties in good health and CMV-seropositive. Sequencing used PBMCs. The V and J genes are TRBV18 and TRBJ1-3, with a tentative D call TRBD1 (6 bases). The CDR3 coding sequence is TGTGCCAGCTCACCAGGGGGGGGCACCGGCTCTGGAAACACCATATATTTT. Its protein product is CASSPGGGTGSGNTIYF.